The entry that follows covers one T cell receptor beta chain sequence. The CDR3 runs to 13 residues. Deletions cut 6 bases from V and 3 bases from J, with 11 bases between. These data come from a study of T cell repertoires in cytomegalovirus infection. TCRdb reprocessed the reads with MiXCR, giving one entry per CDR3 protein. The sample includes approximately 250,000 distinct CDR3 sequences, approximately 10% of them seen just once. Sequencing was done on a sample of PBMCs. This chain joins TRBV12-3 or TRBV12-4 and TRBJ1-1; D is ambiguous. This sequence was found in a human donor in good health (CMV status not recorded). Some clones in this sample may be carry-over from other donors' samples. Here the CDR3 reads CASSLKEDTEAFF. The CDR3 DNA follows: TGTGCCAGCAGCCTCAAAGAGGACACTGAAGCTTTCTTT.